This entry concerns a single T cell receptor (beta chain). Its cognate antigen has yet to be identified. No much larger clone exists at a distance of one base, and base qualities are not known. The entry originates in a study of lymphopenia after photon versus proton radiotherapy (dated by TCRdb to about 2019). Study-wide context: The study compared the immunological effects of photon versus proton radiation therapy in patients with gastrointestinal tumors who developed high-grade lymphopenia. The roughly 21 patients in the cohort had gastrointestinal tumors, were treated with either photon or proton therapy, and subsequently developed lymphopenia. The study was designed to characterize how the impact on the immune system differs between the two radiation modalities.

Paper-wide results and their limitations: After the lymphocyte count nadir, photon-treated repertoires showed oligoclonal expansion, especially of CD8+ Temra cells, which drove the drop in diversity. Among patients across the cohort who died, overall survival time showed an inverse correlation with a larger post-nadir drop in TCR diversity. The survival association was examined only in patients who died, and the authors described better survival with proton therapy as a possibility, not as a demonstrated result. During treatment, patients who received proton therapy stayed relatively stable, whereas patients who received photon therapy lost naive T cells and TCR diversity and gained effector/memory populations.

The cysteine opens and the phenylalanine closes a CDR3 of 15 amino acids. The retained sequence is limited to the CDR3, 45 bases, with the frame set at the first base. V and J are truncated by 1 base and 0 bases respectively, leaving an intervening sequence of 8 bases. The germline V gene (reference sequence) supplies CDR1 SGHKS and CDR2 YYEKEE. Library prep was done by the immunoSEQ multiplex PCR assay. T cell repertoires were profiled by deep sequencing of rearranged TCR beta loci, alongside multiparametric flow cytometry. The table comes from immuneACCESS by way of TCRdb, which keeps in-frame sequences with V and J called. Part of the clones is missing from these tables; in studies checked, under half for an unresolved V gene and the rest for unknown reasons. A total of 40,000 to 55,000 clones appear in this sample, more than 90% of them only once. Jointly, the top ten make up about 20% of the sample.

This chain joins TRBV5-5 to TRBJ1-3; the D gene cannot be named for sure. The material sequenced was peripheral blood, taken from a patient treated with photon-based radiotherapy. This receptor was identified in a woman aged 40 to 50 with cholangiocarcinoma. CDR3 reads: CASSLQASSGNTIYF. The nucleotides are TGTGCCAGCAGCTTGCAGGCCTCCTCTGGAAACACCATATATTTT.